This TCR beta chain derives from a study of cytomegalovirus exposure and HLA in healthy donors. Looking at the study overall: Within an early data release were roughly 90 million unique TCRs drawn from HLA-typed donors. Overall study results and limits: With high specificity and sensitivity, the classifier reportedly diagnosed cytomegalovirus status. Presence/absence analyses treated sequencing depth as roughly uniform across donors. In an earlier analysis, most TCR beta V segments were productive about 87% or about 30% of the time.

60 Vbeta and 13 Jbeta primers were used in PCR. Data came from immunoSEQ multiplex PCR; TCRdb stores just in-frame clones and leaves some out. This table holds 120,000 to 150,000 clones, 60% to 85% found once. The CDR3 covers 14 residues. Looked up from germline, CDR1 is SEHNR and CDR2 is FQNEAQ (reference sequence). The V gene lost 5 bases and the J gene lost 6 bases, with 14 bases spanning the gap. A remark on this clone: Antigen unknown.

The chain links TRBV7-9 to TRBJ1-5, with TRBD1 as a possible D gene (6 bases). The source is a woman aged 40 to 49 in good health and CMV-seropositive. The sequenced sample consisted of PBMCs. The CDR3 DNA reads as TGTGCCAGCAGCCCTTACAGGGATGGTCAGCCCCAGCATTTT. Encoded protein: CASSPYRDGQPQHF. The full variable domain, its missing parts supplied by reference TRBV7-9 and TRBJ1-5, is DTGVSQNPRHKITKRGQNVTFRCDPISEHNRLYWYRQTLGQGPEFLTYFQNEAQLEKSRLLSDRFSAERPKGSFSTLEIQRTEQGDSAMYLCASSPYRDGQPQHFGDGTRLSIL.